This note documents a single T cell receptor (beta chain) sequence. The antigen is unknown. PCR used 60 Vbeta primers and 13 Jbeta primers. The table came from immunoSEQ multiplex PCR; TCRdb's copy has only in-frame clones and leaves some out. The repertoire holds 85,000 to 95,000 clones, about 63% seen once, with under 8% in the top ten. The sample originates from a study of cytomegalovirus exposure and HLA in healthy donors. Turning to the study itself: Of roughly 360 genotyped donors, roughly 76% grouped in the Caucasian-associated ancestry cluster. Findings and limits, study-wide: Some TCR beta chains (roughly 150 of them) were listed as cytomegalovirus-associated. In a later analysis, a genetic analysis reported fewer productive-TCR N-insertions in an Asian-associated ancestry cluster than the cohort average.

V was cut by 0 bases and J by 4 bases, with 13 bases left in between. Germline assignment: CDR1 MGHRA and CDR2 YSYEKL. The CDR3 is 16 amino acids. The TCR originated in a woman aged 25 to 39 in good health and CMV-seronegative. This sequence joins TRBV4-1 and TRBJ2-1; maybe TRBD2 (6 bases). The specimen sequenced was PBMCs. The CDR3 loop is CASSQDIGGYYNEQFF. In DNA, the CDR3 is TGCGCCAGCAGCCAAGATATCGGGGGATATTACAATGAGCAGTTCTTC.